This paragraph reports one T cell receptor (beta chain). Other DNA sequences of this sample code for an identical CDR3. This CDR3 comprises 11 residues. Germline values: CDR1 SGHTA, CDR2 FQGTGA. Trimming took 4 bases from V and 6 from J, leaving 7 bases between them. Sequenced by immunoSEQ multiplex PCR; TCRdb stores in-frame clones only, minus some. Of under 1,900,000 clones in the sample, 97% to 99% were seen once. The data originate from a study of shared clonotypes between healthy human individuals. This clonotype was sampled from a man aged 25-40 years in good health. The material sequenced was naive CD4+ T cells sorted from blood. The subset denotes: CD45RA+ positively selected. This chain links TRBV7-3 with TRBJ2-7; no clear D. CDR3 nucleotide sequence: TGTGCCAGCAGCTCGGGCGGCGAGCAGTACTTC. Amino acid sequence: CASSSGGEQYF.